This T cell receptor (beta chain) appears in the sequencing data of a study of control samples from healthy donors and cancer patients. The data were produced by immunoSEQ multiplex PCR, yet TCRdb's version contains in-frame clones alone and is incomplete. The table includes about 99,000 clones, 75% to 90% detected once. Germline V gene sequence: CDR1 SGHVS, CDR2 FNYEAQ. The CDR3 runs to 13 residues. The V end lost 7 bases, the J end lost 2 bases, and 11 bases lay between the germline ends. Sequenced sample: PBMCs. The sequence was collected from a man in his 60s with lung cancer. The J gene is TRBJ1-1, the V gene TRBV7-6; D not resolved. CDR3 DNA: TGTGCCAGCACTTCAGGTCTTAACACTGAAGCTTTCTTT. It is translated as CASTSGLNTEAFF.